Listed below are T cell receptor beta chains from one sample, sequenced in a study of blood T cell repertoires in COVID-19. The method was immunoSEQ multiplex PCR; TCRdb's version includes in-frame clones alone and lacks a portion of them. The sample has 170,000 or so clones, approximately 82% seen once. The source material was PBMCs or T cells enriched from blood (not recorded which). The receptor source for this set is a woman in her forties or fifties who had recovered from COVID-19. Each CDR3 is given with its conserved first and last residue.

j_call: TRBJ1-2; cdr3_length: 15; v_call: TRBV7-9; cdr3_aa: CASSQRDRQNYGYTF
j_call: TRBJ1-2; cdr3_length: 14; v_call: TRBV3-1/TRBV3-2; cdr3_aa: CASSPGTELYGYTF
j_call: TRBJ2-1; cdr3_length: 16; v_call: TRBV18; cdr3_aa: CASSLTAGGYYNEQFF
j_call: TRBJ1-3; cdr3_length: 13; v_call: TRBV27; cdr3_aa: CASSKGAGNTIYF
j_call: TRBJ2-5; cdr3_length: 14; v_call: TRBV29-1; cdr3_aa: CSVEGATAKETQYF
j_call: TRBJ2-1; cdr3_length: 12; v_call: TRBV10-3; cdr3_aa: CAIAGGGWEQFF
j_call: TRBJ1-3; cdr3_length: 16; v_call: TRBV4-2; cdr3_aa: CASSQPTGGLGNTIYF
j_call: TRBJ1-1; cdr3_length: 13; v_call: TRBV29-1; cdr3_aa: CSSQPDMNTEAFF
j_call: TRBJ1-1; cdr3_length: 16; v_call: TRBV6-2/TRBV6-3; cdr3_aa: CASSYSMSEMNTEAFF
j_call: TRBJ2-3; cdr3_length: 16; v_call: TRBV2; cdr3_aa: CASSDRQMAGTDTQYF
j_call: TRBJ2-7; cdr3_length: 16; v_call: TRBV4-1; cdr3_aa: CASSHDGTGGSYEQYF
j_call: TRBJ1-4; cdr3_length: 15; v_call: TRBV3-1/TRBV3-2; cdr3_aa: CASSQGTGGNEKLFF